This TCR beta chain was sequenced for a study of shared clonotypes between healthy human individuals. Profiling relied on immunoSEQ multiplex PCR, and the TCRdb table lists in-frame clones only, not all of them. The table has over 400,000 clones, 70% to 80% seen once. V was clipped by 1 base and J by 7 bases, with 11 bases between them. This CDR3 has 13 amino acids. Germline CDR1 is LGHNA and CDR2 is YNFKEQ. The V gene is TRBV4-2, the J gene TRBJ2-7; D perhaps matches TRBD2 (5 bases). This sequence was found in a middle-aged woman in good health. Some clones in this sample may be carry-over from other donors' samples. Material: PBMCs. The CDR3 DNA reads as TGTGCCAGCAGCCAAGGTGGGAGTCGGGAGCAGTACTTC. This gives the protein CASSQGGSREQYF.